The source of this T cell receptor (beta chain) is a study of T cells in Graves' hyperthyroidism and ophthalmopathy. This clonotype was picked up many times. TCR beta CDR3 regions were amplified from RNA transcripts. An initial round of RT-PCR targeting the TCR CDR3 relied on the HTBI primer set. TCRdb reanalysed the multiplex PCR reads using MiXCR and keeps one entry per CDR3 protein. In the table there are 350,000 or so distinct CDR3 sequences, roughly a sixth of which are singletons. Germline CDR1 is SQVTM and CDR2 is ANQGSEA. The CDR3 contains 12 residues. The chain joins TRBV29-1 to TRBJ2-2; a weak D match, TRBD2 (5 bases). The J call may be faulty, since TRBJ2-3 better matches the DNA end. Sequencing used blood. This receptor was identified in a woman younger than 45 with Graves' hyperthyroidism that later progressed to Graves' ophthalmopathy. The CDR3 coding sequence is TGCAGCGTTGAAGCAAACTCCGGGGAGCAGTATTTT. It translates to CSVEANSGEQYF.